This T cell receptor beta chain was identified in a study of early T cells in non-severe SARS-CoV-2 infection. The overall study: Sequenced bulk RNA came from whole blood that was unsorted, and chains were unpaired. Notes on the study in general: Matching against VDJdb likely underestimated virus-specific expansions, favoring anti-spike CD8.

This clonotype was counted a few times. Its specificity is not known. Separate cDNA molecules each had unique molecular identifiers attached to them. TCRdb itself ran the 5' RACE reads through MiXCR, one entry per CDR3 protein. The table shows approximately 73,000 distinct CDR3 sequences, with over 10% occurring only once. This TCR derives from an adult who was a healthcare worker with PCR-confirmed SARS-CoV-2 infection or an uninfected control (not recorded which). The sequenced sample was whole blood.

CDR3: CASSTSHYQPQHF. The DNA for the CDR3 is TGTGCCAGCAGTACGAGCCACTATCAGCCCCAGCATTTT. The chain carries TRBV6-2 or TRBV6-3 and TRBJ1-5, with D uncertain. CDR1 is MNHEY, CDR2 SVGEGT, per germline. Trimming removed 5 bases from V and 5 bases from J, with 10 bases in between. The CDR3 sequence is 13 residues long.